This T cell receptor (beta chain) was sequenced in a study of cytomegalovirus exposure and HLA in healthy donors. Findings and limits, study-wide: An analysis was carried out at a later point. It showed that HLA-associated TCR beta chains were more clonally expanded than equally common non-associated chains. Three chains tied to CMV proved CMV antigen-specific in vitro.

Note on this clone: Its antigen is unknown.

Use of 60 Vbeta and 13 Jbeta primers characterized the PCR. TCRdb keeps only in-frame clones here, not all; method: immunoSEQ multiplex PCR. The sample comprises 150,000 to 200,000 clones, nearly 80% of which are singletons, and about 3% rests with the top ten. V was shortened by 7 bases and J by 0 bases, with 12 bases between the two germline ends. The germline V gene has CDR1 SNHLY and CDR2 FYNNEI. The CDR3 is 14 residues long. The sequenced sample was PBMCs. This TCR derives from a female donor in good health and CMV-seronegative. V usage is TRBV2 and J usage is TRBJ1-1; D is undetermined. CDR3 sequence (DNA): TGTGCCAGCACCGACAACCGCTTGAACACTGAAGCTTTCTTT. Amino acid sequence: CASTDNRLNTEAFF.